These 7 T cell receptor beta chains share one sample of origin, sequenced in a study of cytomegalovirus exposure and HLA in healthy donors. The primer mix had 60 Vbeta and 13 Jbeta primers. Sequencing used immunoSEQ multiplex PCR; TCRdb keeps in-frame clones, though not all of them. The data hold around 180,000 clones, with about four fifths observed a single time. Source material: PBMCs. The receptors stem from a woman in her thirties or forties in good health and CMV-seronegative.

This chain connects TRBV25-1 to TRBJ1-1, with 8 positions matching TRBD1. Trimming took 5 bases from V and 0 from J; bases not matched to a gene: 5. Per the germline V gene, CDR1 is MGHDK and CDR2 is SYGVNS. The CDR3 length is 15 residues. The CDR3 DNA is TGTGCCAGCAGTCGACAGGGGAGCGTGAACACTGAAGCTTTCTTT. The encoded protein is CASSRQGSVNTEAFF. The variable domain in full, completed from reference TRBV25-1 and TRBJ1-1, reads EADIYQTPRYLVIGTGKKITLECSQTMGHDKMYWYQQDPGMELHLIHYSYGVNSTEKGDLSSESTVSRIRTEHFPLTLESARPSHTSQYLCASSRQGSVNTEAFFGQGTRLTVV.

In regard to this clone: Sequence at one end of the junction differs from germline and may be a read error. V usage is TRBV25-1 and J usage is TRBJ2-1; the match to TRBD2 covers 13 bases. The CDR3 has 18 amino acids. Germline V gives CDR1 MGHDK, CDR2 SYGVNS. CDR3 in DNA: TGTGCCAGCGAGGGGCCGAGACTAGCGGGAGGTTATGGGGATGATCAGTTCTTC. Amino acid sequence: CASEGPRLAGGYGDDQFF.

This chain connects TRBV6-1 to TRBJ1-1; 7 nucleotides align to TRBD1. This CDR3 is 15 amino acids long. With V trimmed by 3 bases and J by 0 bases, 4 bases remained unmatched. The germline gives CDR1 MNHNS, CDR2 SASEGT. CDR3 sequence: CASSDQGVLNTEAFF. CDR3 in DNA: TGTGCCAGCAGTGATCAGGGGGTTTTGAACACTGAAGCTTTCTTT.

The rearrangement joins TRBV19 to TRBJ1-5, with TRBD1 matching 9 bases. Germline trimming cut 2 bases from V and 2 bases from J; bases unmatched to any gene: 4. Germline CDR1 and CDR2: LNHDA and SQIVND (reference sequence). This CDR3 has 16 amino acids. Here the CDR3 DNA reads TGTGCCAGTAGTATAACAGGGGGCGCGGGCAATCAGCCCCAGCATTTT. Translating it yields CASSITGGAGNQPQHF.

The DNA of the CDR3 is TGTGCCAGCAGTTACTCTCATAGTATCTCTGGAAACACCATATATTTT. It encodes CASSYSHSISGNTIYF. The chain carries TRBV6-5 and TRBJ1-3, with D uncertain. The CDR3 has 16 amino acids. Trimming shortened V by 0 bases and J by 0 bases, and 9 bases separated the two germline ends. Germline V CDR1 and CDR2: MNHEY, SVGAGI.

The chain combines TRBV6-1 with TRBJ1-2; TRBD1 is a possible D gene (5 bases). The CDR3 is 13 residues long. The germline V gene encodes CDR1 MNHNS and CDR2 SASEGT. Trimming stripped 0 bases from V and 8 bases from J, with 10 bases between. The CDR3 sequence: CASSEAKGLGYTF. DNA for the CDR3: TGTGCCAGCAGTGAAGCAAAGGGGTTAGGCTACACCTTC.

This clone was counted only a few times. The chain links TRBV7-2 to TRBJ1-2; tentatively, D is TRBD1 (5 bases). Germline values: CDR1 SGHTA, CDR2 FQGNSA. Trimming shortened V by 4 bases and J by 7 bases, and 13 bases separated the two germline ends. The CDR3 has 13 residues. CDR3 DNA sequence: TGTGCCAGCAGCTCGGGACGGGAGGCTGGCTACACCTTC. Its protein is CASSSGREAGYTF.